One sample yielded the 20 T cell receptor beta chains listed below, sequenced in a study of shared clonotypes between healthy human individuals. Naive CD8 cells comprised CD45RO-negative, CCR7-positively selected cells, excluding terminally differentiated effector memory CD45RA+ cells. The data were produced by immunoSEQ multiplex PCR, yet TCRdb's version contains in-frame clones alone and is incomplete. The sample lists about 2.2 million clones, approximately 94% occurring once. The source material was naive CD8+ T cells from PBMCs. These receptors originate from a man younger than 30 in good health. Some clones in this sample may be carry-over from other donors' samples.

The sample holds one count of this clone. Distinct nucleotide sequences in the sample also encode this CDR3. The chain's CDR3 is CASSPGANTEAFF. For the CDR3, the DNA is TGTGCCAGCAGCCCCGGGGCGAACACTGAAGCTTTCTTT. V gene TRBV28 combines with J gene TRBJ1-1, with D perhaps TRBD1 (5 bases). The CDR3 extends over 13 amino acids. V lost 6 bases to trimming and J lost 1 base, with 9 bases between them. Germline CDR1 MDHEN, CDR2 SYDVKM.

The J gene is TRBJ2-7, the V gene TRBV21-1; TRBD2, the table's D call, was not compared with the DNA. TRBV21-1 is a known pseudogene. The CDR3 length is 11 residues. CDR3 loop: CASSKPCEQYF. The CDR3 DNA follows: TGTGCCAGCAGCAAACCCTGCGAGCAGTACTTC.

The chain couples TRBV11-1 to TRBJ1-1; D is ambiguous. The CDR3 contains 13 residues. The V end was cut by 6 bases, the J end by 4 bases, with 12 bases between. Germline assignment: CDR1 SGHAT and CDR2 FQDESV (reference sequence). CDR3 DNA sequence: TGTGCCAGCAGACTCTCGGAGGGCACTGAAGCTTTCTTT. This translates into CASRLSEGTEAFF.

Concerning this clone itself: Additional DNA sequences in this sample encode the identical CDR3. The chain uses TRBV6-1 and TRBJ1-1, with D hard to call. CDR1 is MNHNS and CDR2 is SASEGT in the germline V gene. V was shortened by 3 bases and J by 2 bases, with 7 bases between the two germline ends. The CDR3 is 13 amino acids. DNA for the CDR3: TGTGCCAGCAGTGATGCGGGTAACACTGAAGCTTTCTTT. Translated, it gives CASSDAGNTEAFF.

The rearrangement links TRBV9 to TRBJ1-2, with a possible D match to TRBD1 (5 bases). This CDR3 contains 16 residues. V shed 0 bases and J shed 8 bases, with 20 bases lying between them. Germline loops: CDR1 SGDLS, CDR2 YYNGEE. The CDR3 coding sequence is TGTGCCAGCAGCGTAGACCATCTGGCGGGGGTACTCGGCTACACCTTC. Translation: CASSVDHLAGVLGYTF.

The chain recombines TRBV29-1 with TRBJ2-7; TRBD1 matches 7 bases. Trimming cost V 6 bases and J 3 bases; bases outside gene matches: 2. Germline V gene sequence: CDR1 SQVTM, CDR2 ANQGSEA. The CDR3 runs 11 residues. The CDR3 sequence is CSVYRGYEQYF. CDR3 coding DNA: TGCAGCGTCTACAGGGGCTACGAGCAGTACTTC.

This chain connects TRBV27 to TRBJ1-5; no firm D call. CDR1 and CDR2 (germline): MNHEY, SMNVEV (reference sequence). There are 15 residues in the CDR3. Trimming removed 2 bases at V and 4 bases at J, with 12 bases between. In nucleotides, the CDR3 is TGTGCCAGCAGTTTAAGTTGGTTGGGAAATCAGCCCCAGCATTTT. Encoded protein: CASSLSWLGNQPQHF.

Comment on this clone: The same CDR3 can be traced to other DNA sequences in this sample. The rearrangement uses TRBV27 and TRBJ2-7; tentatively, D is TRBD1 (6 bases). The CDR3 contains 14 residues. In germline, CDR1 is MNHEY, CDR2 SMNVEV (reference sequence). The germline V and J ends were trimmed by 6 bases and 2 bases, with 14 bases remaining between them. The CDR3 sequence: CASSLSRGTYEQYF. CDR3 nucleotide sequence: TGTGCCAGCAGCCTCTCAAGGGGGACCTACGAGCAGTACTTC.

J is TRBJ2-5 and V is TRBV11-2; D is unresolved. Matching the DNA end better, TRBJ2-7 makes the J call doubtful. CDR1 and CDR2 from the germline V gene are SGHAT and FQNNGV. The CDR3 length is 12 residues. The CDR3 nucleotides are TGTGCCAGCAGCTTCAGCTCCTACGAGCAGTACTTC. Its protein product is CASSFSSYEQYF.

This chain joins TRBV7-2 and TRBJ2-1; D might be TRBD1 or TRBD2, each matching 5 bases. The CDR3 is made up of 15 amino acids. Germline V CDR1 and CDR2: SGHTA, FQGNSA. The V end was cut by 1 base, the J end by 10 bases, with 17 bases between. CDR3 DNA sequence: TGTGCCAGCAGCTTAGGCCTCCGATTCGGGGACGAGCAGTTCTTC. Its translation: CASSLGLRFGDEQFF.

This sequence joins TRBV10-2 and TRBJ1-1; 10 bases are a match to TRBD1. The CDR3 totals 16 residues. The trim removed 7 bases at V and 2 bases at J, leaving 10 bases unmatched. The germline CDR1 and CDR2 sequences are WSHSY and SAAADI. Written as DNA, the CDR3 is TGCGCCAGCACCCCGACAGGGGGCTCTGTAAACACTGAAGCTTTCTTT. Translating it yields CASTPTGGSVNTEAFF.

V is TRBV2 and J is TRBJ2-7, with D perhaps being TRBD1 or TRBD2 (5 bases each). Germline V gives CDR1 SNHLY, CDR2 FYNNEI. With 7 bases removed from V and 2 bases from J, the gap between germline ends came to 15 bases. CDR3 length equals 14 residues. Here the CDR3 reads CASMDSPGPYEQYF. Here the CDR3 DNA reads TGTGCCAGCATGGACTCCCCGGGGCCCTACGAGCAGTACTTC.

The rearrangement links TRBV27 to TRBJ2-7; D gene uncertain. V was cut by 1 base and J by 2 bases, with 6 bases left in between. In germline, CDR1 is MNHEY, CDR2 SMNVEV (reference sequence). This CDR3 is built from 13 residues. The CDR3 is CASSLFQAYEQYF. The CDR3 DNA follows: TGTGCCAGCAGTTTATTTCAGGCCTACGAGCAGTACTTC.

The chain has TRBV29-1 and TRBJ2-2, with D hard to call. The V and J ends lost 6 bases and 5 bases respectively, with 16 bases between them. Germline values: CDR1 SQVTM, CDR2 ANQGSEA. The CDR3 has 14 residues. CDR3 DNA: TGCAGCGTACCGGACCGGCGTCAAACCGGGGAGCTGTTTTTT. Protein: CSVPDRRQTGELFF.

This chain joins TRBV7-9 and TRBJ2-5; 8 bases are a match to TRBD1. This CDR3 contains 15 residues. Germline V gene data show CDR1 as SEHNR and CDR2 as FQNEAQ (reference sequence). V shed 4 bases, J shed 1 base, and the junction held 5 bases outside the gene matches. The CDR3 nucleotides read TGTGCCAGCAGCTCCCGGGACAGGCCCCAAGAGACCCAGTACTTC. It specifies CASSSRDRPQETQYF.

The chain recombines TRBV30 with TRBJ2-1; D not certain. Germline V gene lookup returns CDR1 GTSNPN and CDR2 SVGIG (reference sequence). Trimming pared 3 bases from V and 6 bases from J, leaving 9 bases between. The CDR3 runs to 12 residues. The CDR3 region has the DNA TGTGCCTGGAGACCTCACCCCAATGAGCAGTTCTTC. As protein: CAWRPHPNEQFF.

The chain combines TRBV19 with TRBJ1-1; D is unclear. Germline V gene data show CDR1 as LNHDA and CDR2 as SQIVND (reference sequence). V lost 7 bases, J lost 1 base, and 16 bases lay in between. This CDR3 is 15 amino acids long. The CDR3 DNA sequence: TGTGCCAGTACCAACTTGGTCTTCGAGAACACTGAAGCTTTCTTT. Its protein product is CASTNLVFENTEAFF.

Here the CDR3 reads CASSHRTGHSEQYF. CDR3 DNA sequence: TGTGCCAGTAGTCACCGGACAGGGCATAGCGAGCAGTACTTC. V gene TRBV19 combines with J gene TRBJ2-7; 8 bases are shared with TRBD1. V dropped 5 bases and J dropped 6; count of bases not matched to a gene: 9. Per the germline V gene, CDR1 is LNHDA and CDR2 is SQIVND (reference sequence). This CDR3 comprises 14 residues.

Points on this clone: This specimen includes other DNA sequences encoding the same CDR3. The chain employs TRBV27 and TRBJ1-2; D possibly corresponds to TRBD1 (5 bases). V lost 5 bases and J lost 4, with 11 bases in between. Germline loops: CDR1 MNHEY, CDR2 SMNVEV (reference sequence). The CDR3 is made up of 13 amino acids. The CDR3 here is CASSPRGGYGYTF. CDR3 DNA: TGTGCCAGCAGTCCTAGGGGTGGCTATGGCTACACCTTC.

As concerns this clone: The same CDR3 also results from other DNA sequences found in this sample. The chain recombines TRBV7-9 with TRBJ2-5; 7 nucleotides agree with TRBD1. Germline loops: CDR1 SEHNR, CDR2 FQNEAQ (reference sequence). V shed 5 bases, J shed 3 bases, and the junction held 3 bases outside the gene matches. This CDR3 region has 13 residues. CDR3 sequence (DNA): TGTGCCAGCAGCCCCACAGGGGAAGAGACCCAGTACTTC. Protein: CASSPTGEETQYF.